The sequence of this TCR beta chain was determined in a study of T-cell memory formation after mild COVID-19. Remarks on this clonotype: Its antigen is still unknown.

Between the trimmed V and J ends, which lost 2 bases and 0 bases, there was a span of 10 bases. Per germline, CDR1 MDHEN and CDR2 SYDVKM. This CDR3 is built from 15 residues. TCRdb re-called the 5' RACE reads with MiXCR, one entry per CDR3 protein. The sample yields about 390,000 distinct CDR3 sequences, 16% seen once. Broader study findings: The appearance of some responding clones in pre-infection memory suggested that cross-reactive memory joined. Second-wave clones that peaked on day 37 lacked confirmed SARS-CoV-2 specificity. Clones that contracted clustered mainly in CM and EM if CD4+ and in EMRA if CD8+.

Specimen: PBMCs or a T cell subset sorted from them (not recorded which). This clonotype originated in a man younger than 30 who had mild COVID-19 (a few samples of this study predate the infection). Cell type and time point are not known. The chain carries TRBV28 and TRBJ2-5; tentatively, D is TRBD2 (6 bases). The CDR3 spells CASSLPGRHQETQYF. DNA for the CDR3: TGTGCCAGCAGTTTACCCGGGAGACACCAAGAGACCCAGTACTTC.